The 8 T cell receptor beta chains listed next were all sequenced from one sample in a study of molecular identifiers for immune sequencing clone quantification. One entry per CDR3 protein results from TCRdb running MiXCR on the PCR reads. The data contain more than 550,000 distinct CDR3 sequences, about 25% of them seen just once; the ten biggest clones take up around 0.78%. Sequencing used naive CD8+ T cells from blood, with Jurkat cell RNA spiked in. Subset denoted: FACS-sorted CD8+CD4-CCR7+CD45RA+ naive T cells. The source of these receptors is a human donor in good health. Some libraries in this study had Jurkat cell RNA spiked in.

The CDR3 loop is CASTFSQGISAFF. The CDR3 nucleotides read TGTGCCAGCACCTTCAGTCAGGGGATATCAGCTTTCTTT. The chain uses TRBV12-3 or TRBV12-4 and TRBJ1-1, with TRBD1 as a possible D gene (6 bases). The V gene lost 7 bases and the J gene lost 10 bases, with 19 bases spanning the gap. The CDR3 is 13 residues long.

This clonotype occurred many times. The chain has TRBV6-5 and TRBJ1-1, with D possibly being TRBD1 (6 bases). The CDR3 is 17 amino acids. CDR1 and CDR2 from the germline V gene are MNHEY and SVGAGI. V was cut by 0 bases and J by 1 base, with 15 bases left in between. The CDR3 protein is CASSYSSGVGRNTEAFF. In DNA form, the CDR3 reads TGTGCCAGCAGTTACTCTTCAGGGGTAGGACGGAACACTGAAGCTTTCTTT.

This clonotype was counted a few times. The chain employs TRBV20-1 and TRBJ2-7; D is unresolved. The CDR3 spans 15 residues. Germline lookup yields CDR1 DFQATT and CDR2 SNEGSKA (reference sequence). Trimming shortened V by 1 base and J by 3 bases, and 16 bases separated the two germline ends. CDR3 nucleotides: TGCAGTGCTAGAGGGGTTCCAGGAGCCTTCTACGAGCAGTACTTC. Protein sequence: CSARGVPGAFYEQYF.

V is TRBV7-9 and J is TRBJ2-5; weak D call: TRBD2 (6 bases). The CDR3 consists of 17 residues. Germline CDR1 is SEHNR and CDR2 is FQNEAQ (reference sequence). V was shortened by 6 bases and J by 2 bases, with 22 bases between the two germline ends. This CDR3 is CASRSLVGTPNQETQYF. The DNA of the CDR3 is TGTGCCAGCAGGTCCCTTGTGGGGACTCCAAATCAAGAGACCCAGTACTTC.

The chain carries TRBV4-3 and TRBJ2-5; 7 nucleotides line up with TRBD2. The CDR3 sequence is 15 residues long. Germline values: CDR1 LGHNA, CDR2 YSLEER. V dropped 1 base and J dropped 5; count of bases not matched to a gene: 7. This CDR3 reads CASSQGGGFAETQYF. CDR3 DNA: TGCGCCAGCAGCCAAGGGGGGGGTTTCGCGGAGACCCAGTACTTC.

V gene TRBV11-2 combines with J gene TRBJ2-2, with D possibly TRBD2 on 5 matching bases. CDR1 is SGHAT, CDR2 FQNNGV, per germline. Trimming pared 0 bases from V and 6 bases from J, leaving 11 bases between. The CDR3 totals 15 residues. The CDR3 loop reads CASSLEVRVAGELFF. The CDR3 nucleotides read TGTGCCAGCAGCTTAGAGGTGCGGGTGGCCGGGGAGCTGTTTTTT. The variable domain in full, completed from reference TRBV11-2 and TRBJ2-2, reads EAGVAQSPRYKIIEKRQSVAFWCNPISGHATLYWYQQILGQGPKLLIQFQNNGVVDDSQLPKDRFSAERLKGVDSTLKIQPAKLEDSAVYLCASSLEVRVAGELFFGEGSRLTVL.

The table lists this clonotype with many counts. J is TRBJ2-7 and V is TRBV7-9; D is unresolved. The V gene's germline CDR1 is SEHNR and CDR2 FQNEAQ (reference sequence). Trimming removed 1 base at V and 3 bases at J, with 7 bases between. The CDR3 spans 13 residues. The CDR3 loop is CASSLGADYEQYF. The CDR3 nucleotides are TGTGCCAGCAGCTTAGGGGCAGACTACGAGCAGTACTTC.

A remark on this clonotype: This may come from a read error, since a much larger clone is one base off. This chain links TRBV14 with TRBJ2-7; possibly TRBD1 for D (6 bases). The CDR3 extends over 13 amino acids. Per germline, CDR1 SGHDN and CDR2 FVKESK. CDR3 loop: CASGPGGGYEQNF. CDR3 sequence (DNA): TGTGCCAGCGGGCCTGGGGGCGGATACGAGCAGAACTTC. Based on the CDR3 plus reference TRBV14 and TRBJ2-7, the full variable domain is EAGVTQFPSHSVIEKGQTVTLRCDPISGHDNLYWYRRVMGKEIKFLLHFVKESKQDESGMPNNRFLAERTGGTYSTLKVQPAELEDSGVYFCASGPGGGYEQNFGPGTRLTVT.